These 14 T cell receptor beta chains originate from one sample sequenced in a study of neurological immune-mediated disorders. TCRdb reanalysed the 5' RACE reads using MiXCR and keeps one entry per CDR3 protein. Of approximately 100,000 distinct CDR3 sequences detected, about 3.8% appear once; the ten largest clones hold 5% to 6.5%. Sequenced input: PBMCs. The receptors originated from a woman aged 18-29 years with multiple sclerosis.

This clonotype occurred many times. The genes are TRBV2 and TRBJ1-6, with no clear D. This CDR3 comprises 14 residues. CDR1 is SNHLY, CDR2 FYNNEI, per germline. Between the trimmed V and J ends, which lost 4 bases and 4 bases, there was a span of 8 bases. CDR3 amino acids: CASSVVAYNSPLHF. Written as DNA, the CDR3 is TGTGCCAGCAGTGTCGTAGCTTATAATTCACCCCTCCACTTT.

This clonotype was detected ten times or more. The gene calls are TRBV6-2 or TRBV6-3 and TRBJ2-1; TRBD2 matches at 9 bases. Germline CDR1 MNHEY, CDR2 SVGEGT. The CDR3 sequence is 16 residues long. Trimming at V came to 5 bases and at J to 8 bases, leaving 13 bases not matched to a gene. The CDR3 region has the DNA TGTGCCAGCAGTCAGATGGCGGGAGGGCCAAGGGATGAGCAGTTCTTC. Translation gives CASSQMAGGPRDEQFF.

This chain uses TRBV27 with TRBJ2-2; no firm D call. The germline V gene encodes CDR1 MNHEY and CDR2 SMNVEV (reference sequence). Trimming left V 8 bases short and J 0 bases short, with 19 bases between. The CDR3 is 17 residues long. The CDR3 protein is CASSGWLGWANTGELFF. CDR3 sequence (DNA): TGTGCCAGCTCTGGATGGCTAGGATGGGCGAACACCGGGGAGCTGTTTTTT.

The sample holds many counts of this clonotype. The gene calls are TRBV7-6 and TRBJ2-7, with TRBD2 matching over 11 bases. The ends lost 5 bases at V and 3 bases at J; junction bases unmatched: 3. The CDR3 runs to 14 residues. Germline-derived CDR1 and CDR2 are SGHVS and FNYEAQ. The CDR3 loop is CASSTTSGGYEQYF. DNA of the CDR3: TGTGCCAGCAGCACCACTAGCGGGGGCTACGAGCAGTACTTC. Full variable domain (remainder filled in from reference TRBV7-6 and TRBJ2-7): GAGVSQSPRYKVTKRGQDVALRCDPISGHVSLYWYRQALGQGPEFLTYFNYEAQQDKSGLPNDRFSAERPEGSISTLTIQRTEQRDSAMYRCASSTTSGGYEQYFGPGTRLTVT.

This clonotype was detected ten times or more. The rearrangement links TRBV20-1 to TRBJ2-1; TRBD2 agrees at 12 bases. CDR3 length: 14 amino acids. V trimming: 6 bases; J trimming: 3 bases; junction bases outside the gene matches: 3. CDR1 DFQATT and CDR2 SNEGSKA come from the germline V gene (reference sequence). This chain's CDR3 is CSATTSGGYNEQFF. The CDR3 bases are TGCAGTGCCACGACTAGCGGGGGCTACAATGAGCAGTTCTTC.

This clonotype has a count of ten or more. The V call is TRBV7-8, the J call TRBJ2-3, with unresolved D. The CDR3 is made up of 15 amino acids. Germline V CDR1 and CDR2: SGHVS, FQNEAQ. V was cut by 5 bases and J by 3 bases, with 15 bases left in between. The CDR3 DNA reads as TGTGCCAGCAGCCCCGTTAGGGTAAAGACAGATACGCAGTATTTT. It encodes CASSPVRVKTDTQYF.

The table lists this clonotype with many counts. This rearrangement joins TRBV6-6 to TRBJ1-6; D call uncertain. The V gene lost 6 bases and the J gene lost 11 bases, with 11 bases spanning the gap. CDR3 size: 12 residues. Per germline, CDR1 MNHNY and CDR2 SVGAGI (reference sequence). This CDR3 reads CASSAGPAPLHF. CDR3 coding DNA: TGTGCCAGCAGCGCCGGACCAGCACCCCTCCACTTT.

Ten or more counts support this clonotype. The V call is TRBV12-3 or TRBV12-4, the J call TRBJ2-3; the D is unclear. Trimming took off 3 bases at V and 0 bases at J, with 7 bases between the two ends. This CDR3 has 14 residues. CDR3 in DNA: TGTGCCAGCAGTTTTAAGATTAGCACAGATACGCAGTATTTT. It yields the protein CASSFKISTDTQYF.

Many counts were recorded for this clonotype. The chain links TRBV5-1 to TRBJ1-1; no reliable D call. V lost 2 bases to trimming and J lost 8 bases, with 13 bases between them. This CDR3 region has 13 residues. Germline values: CDR1 SGHRS, CDR2 YFSETQ. Written as DNA, the CDR3 is TGCGCCAGCAGCTTTGTTTCTTACAGCGAAGCTTTCTTT. Translated, it gives CASSFVSYSEAFF.

This clonotype was counted at least ten times. This chain links TRBV6-2 or TRBV6-3 with TRBJ2-2, with D hard to call. The germline gives CDR1 MNHEY, CDR2 SVGEGT. Trimming cost V 0 bases and J 0 bases, with 8 bases left between them. The CDR3 loop spans 16 amino acids. The CDR3 here is CASSYSLAANTGELFF. The CDR3 DNA sequence: TGTGCCAGCAGTTACTCGTTAGCAGCGAACACCGGGGAGCTGTTTTTT.

This clonotype has a handful of counts. The chain couples TRBV9 to TRBJ1-3; 10 bases agree with TRBD1. This CDR3 spans 14 amino acids. Germline trimming cut 3 bases from V and 6 bases from J; bases unmatched to any gene: 3. Germline lookup yields CDR1 SGDLS and CDR2 YYNGEE. The CDR3 DNA follows: TGTGCCAGCAGCGAGGGACAGGGGACAAACACCATATATTTT. Its translation: CASSEGQGTNTIYF.

This clonotype was observed at least ten times. The chain combines TRBV7-9 with TRBJ2-7, with no clear D. The V gene lost 3 bases and the J gene lost 1 base, with 10 bases spanning the gap. The CDR3 runs 14 residues. Germline loops: CDR1 SEHNR, CDR2 FQNEAQ (reference sequence). The CDR3 DNA sequence: TGTGCCAGCAGCTTCGGCCAGGCGTCCTACGAGCAGTACTTC. It codes for CASSFGQASYEQYF.

This clonotype was picked up many times. The rearrangement uses TRBV7-2 and TRBJ2-2; 11 nucleotides agree with TRBD2. This CDR3 comprises 17 residues. V lost 5 bases and J lost 2; bases outside the gene matches: 7. The germline V gene encodes CDR1 SGHTA and CDR2 FQGNSA. CDR3: CASSLGGTSGNTGELFF. In DNA form, the CDR3 reads TGTGCCAGCAGCCTAGGGGGGACTAGCGGTAACACCGGGGAGCTGTTTTTT.

This clonotype appeared many times. The gene calls are TRBV15 and TRBJ2-7; D call uncertain. Trimming cost V 2 bases and J 4 bases, with 18 bases left between them. Germline V gives CDR1 LNHNV, CDR2 YYDKDF (reference sequence). This CDR3 is built from 16 residues. DNA for the CDR3: TGTGCCACCAGCAGACTGAAGGGTGGATTCCTGTACGAGCAGTACTTC. It specifies CATSRLKGGFLYEQYF.